The sequence of this T cell receptor (beta chain) was determined in a study of T cells in Graves' hyperthyroidism and ophthalmopathy. Researchers amplified the TCR beta CDR3 regions from RNA transcripts. The HTBI primer set drove a first-round RT-PCR of the TCR CDR3. A single record per CDR3 protein comes from TCRdb applying MiXCR to the multiplex PCR reads. The repertoire holds 37,000 or so distinct CDR3 sequences, with 50% to 55% as singletons. Patients with uncontrolled infections, other autoimmune diseases, pregnancy or lactation were excluded. About 10 ml of fresh peripheral blood supplied the PBMCs. The germline V and J ends were trimmed by 1 base and 7 bases, with 14 bases remaining between them. This CDR3 region has 15 residues. Germline values: CDR1 MDHEN, CDR2 SYDVKM. This clonotype was observed a handful of times.

The rearrangement uses TRBV28 and TRBJ2-1; D might be TRBD2 (6 bases). This TCR came from a man aged 35 to 55 with Graves' ophthalmopathy. Sequencing was done on a sample of blood. The CDR3 bases are TGTGCCAGCAGTTTATCAAGGGGAGGTGAAAATGAGCAGTTCTTC. This encodes CASSLSRGGENEQFF.